A single sample gave rise to the 25 T cell receptor beta chains below, sequenced in a study of blood T cell repertoires in COVID-19. Data came from immunoSEQ multiplex PCR; TCRdb stores just in-frame clones and leaves some out. The data hold more than 95,000 clones, with around nine tenths observed a single time. The material sequenced was peripheral blood. These receptors were collected from a woman at least 80 years old in a cohort sampled during active COVID-19.

The chain recombines TRBV10-3 with TRBJ2-5; the D gene is possibly TRBD2 (6 bases). V lost 5 bases and J 1 base, leaving 8 bases between the germline ends. The V gene's germline CDR1 is ENHRY and CDR2 SYGVKD. This CDR3 region has 13 residues. Here the CDR3 DNA reads TGTGCCATCAGTCGGGGGATCCAAGAGACCCAGTACTTC. As protein: CAISRGIQETQYF.

V is TRBV29-1 and J is TRBJ1-1, with a possible D match to TRBD1 (5 bases). The germline gives CDR1 SQVTM, CDR2 ANQGSEA. The germline V and J ends were trimmed by 8 bases and 3 bases, with 16 bases remaining between them. The CDR3 length is 13 residues. The CDR3 spells CSSGASRYTEAFF. CDR3 DNA sequence: TGCAGCTCTGGGGCGTCGAGGTACACTGAAGCTTTCTTT.

This rearrangement joins TRBV25-1 to TRBJ2-5, with TRBD2 matching 7 bases. The CDR3 loop spans 15 amino acids. Germline V gene sequence: CDR1 MGHDK, CDR2 SYGVNS. V shed 6 bases, J shed 4 bases, and the junction held 11 bases outside the gene matches. The DNA of the CDR3 is TGTGCCAGCAGGGTGGGTGCGGGAGTGGGAGAGACCCAGTACTTC. Its protein product is CASRVGAGVGETQYF. Using reference TRBV25-1 and TRBJ2-5 for the parts outside the CDR3, the full variable domain is EADIYQTPRYLVIGTGKKITLECSQTMGHDKMYWYQQDPGMELHLIHYSYGVNSTEKGDLSSESTVSRIRTEHFPLTLESARPSHTSQYLCASRVGAGVGETQYFGPGTRLLVL.

The table lists this clone with a count of one. This chain joins TRBV19 and TRBJ1-4; 9 nucleotides agree with TRBD1. Germline V gives CDR1 LNHDA, CDR2 SQIVND (reference sequence). The CDR3 consists of 14 residues. V shed 7 bases and J 8 bases; nucleotides not matched to a gene: 8. The CDR3 DNA sequence: TGTGCCAGTAACGGACAGGGGCGGGGGGAAAAACTGTTTTTT. As protein: CASNGQGRGEKLFF.

The rearrangement joins TRBV3-1 (or the pseudogene TRBV3-2) to TRBJ1-5; 8 nucleotides match TRBD1. V lost 5 bases, J lost 7 bases, and 10 bases stayed unmatched. The CDR3 is 15 residues long. Germline lookup yields CDR1 LGHDT and CDR2 YNNKEL (reference sequence). The CDR3 sequence is CASSITGGIGQPQHF. The CDR3 DNA is TGTGCCAGCAGCATAACAGGGGGAATAGGACAGCCCCAGCATTTT.

The chain recombines TRBV5-1 with TRBJ1-2; possibly TRBD1 for D (6 bases). V shed 2 bases and J shed 8 bases, with 16 bases lying between them. The CDR3 length is 14 residues. Looked up from germline, CDR1 is SGHRS and CDR2 is YFSETQ. The CDR3, as DNA: TGCGCCAGCAGCTTCTTCAACCCAGGGGAAGGCTACACCTTC. This sequence encodes CASSFFNPGEGYTF.

The CDR3 DNA is TGTGCCAGCATTAAACAGGGGACGGCTGAAGCTTTCTTT. This sequence encodes CASIKQGTAEAFF. The chain joins TRBV25-1 to TRBJ1-1; TRBD1 matches at 7 bases. Trimming cost V 7 bases and J 6 bases; bases outside gene matches: 8. The CDR3 covers 13 residues. Germline CDR1 MGHDK, CDR2 SYGVNS.

The J gene is TRBJ2-3, the V gene TRBV5-1; D possibly corresponds to TRBD1 (6 bases). The length of the CDR3 is 13 residues. The V gene's germline CDR1 is SGHRS and CDR2 YFSETQ. The germline V and J ends were trimmed by 4 bases and 2 bases, with 8 bases remaining between them. The CDR3 here is CASSPGVTDTQYF. The CDR3, as DNA: TGCGCCAGCAGCCCAGGGGTCACAGATACGCAGTATTTT.

The chain employs TRBV3-1 (or the pseudogene TRBV3-2) and TRBJ2-7, with 7 bases that match TRBD1. After removal of 5 bases from V and 6 bases from J, the junction contained 4 bases not matched to a gene. Germline V gene lookup returns CDR1 LGHDT and CDR2 YNNKEL (reference sequence). This CDR3 has 12 amino acids. The CDR3 bases are TGTGCCAGCAGCAACGGACAGGCCGAGCAGTACTTC. It codes for CASSNGQAEQYF.

J is TRBJ1-4 and V is TRBV21-1; the DNA was not compared with TRBD1, the D call given in the table. TRBV21-1 is marked as a pseudogene. This CDR3 region has 16 residues. The DNA of the CDR3 is TGTGCCAGCAGCATAGGACAGCGCCCAACTAATGAAAAACTGTTTTTT. It codes for CASSIGQRPTNEKLFF.

This chain uses TRBV4-2 with TRBJ1-2; D not certain. The CDR3 has 14 residues. The germline gives CDR1 LGHNA, CDR2 YNFKEQ. V was clipped by 4 bases and J by 4 bases, with 13 bases between them. The CDR3 DNA sequence: TGTGCCAGCAGCCCCGTGGGAGGTATCTATGGCTACACCTTC. This sequence encodes CASSPVGGIYGYTF.

The rearrangement uses TRBV5-1 and TRBJ2-5, with TRBD2 identical over 9 bases. The CDR3 is 12 residues long. CDR1 SGHRS and CDR2 YFSETQ come from the germline V gene. Germline trimming cut 0 bases from V and 14 bases from J; bases unmatched to any gene: 5. The chain's CDR3 is CASSLDVAGAYF. CDR3 DNA sequence: TGCGCCAGCAGCTTGGATGTAGCGGGGGCATACTTC. The full variable domain, its missing parts supplied by reference TRBV5-1 and TRBJ2-5, is KAGVTQTPRYLIKTRGQQVTLSCSPISGHRSVSWYQQTPGQGLQFLFEYFSETQRNKGNFPGRFSGRQFSNSRSEMNVSTLELGDSALYLCASSLDVAGAYFGPGTRLLVL.

The V and J genes are TRBV5-1 and TRBJ1-4; 8 bases map to TRBD1. In germline, CDR1 is SGHRS, CDR2 YFSETQ. The CDR3 is 14 amino acids. V lost 1 base and J lost 6; bases outside the gene matches: 2. This CDR3 reads CASSLKGQDEKLFF. CDR3 bases: TGCGCCAGCAGCTTGAAGGGACAGGATGAAAAACTGTTTTTT.

This sequence joins TRBV19 and TRBJ2-7; TRBD1 matches 10 bases. The trim removed 5 bases at V and 5 bases at J, leaving 6 bases unmatched. Germline V gives CDR1 LNHDA, CDR2 SQIVND (reference sequence). This CDR3 has 14 residues. In DNA form, the CDR3 reads TGTGCCAGTAGTCCGAGACAGGGGGCGCACGAGCAGTACTTC. It yields the protein CASSPRQGAHEQYF.

This chain connects TRBV10-1 to TRBJ1-4, with a tentative D call TRBD1 (6 bases). Between the trimmed V and J ends, which lost 6 bases and 1 base, there was a span of 12 bases. The CDR3 has 15 amino acids. The germline V gene has CDR1 WNHNN and CDR2 SYGVQD (reference sequence). The CDR3 region is CASRELQGTNEKLFF. Here the CDR3 DNA reads TGCGCCAGCAGGGAATTACAGGGAACTAATGAAAAACTGTTTTTT.

The CDR3 is CASSYGTGSNTEAFF. Here the CDR3 DNA reads TGTGCCAGCAGCTACGGGACAGGATCGAACACTGAAGCTTTCTTT. The rearrangement joins TRBV7-8 to TRBJ1-1; the match to TRBD1 covers 8 bases. V was pared by 4 bases and J by 1 base, with 5 bases of the junction left unmatched. CDR3 length: 15 amino acids. Germline CDR1 is SGHVS and CDR2 is FQNEAQ.

The gene calls are TRBV18 and TRBJ1-3; D uncertain. Trimming stripped 2 bases from V and 4 bases from J, with 12 bases between. CDR3 length: 15 amino acids. Looked up from germline, CDR1 is KGHSH and CDR2 is LQKENI. The chain's CDR3 is CASSPFNFPGNTIYF. CDR3 bases: TGTGCCAGCTCACCATTTAACTTCCCGGGAAACACCATATATTTT.

The rearrangement joins TRBV15 to TRBJ2-3; TRBD2 agrees at 8 bases. The V gene end was trimmed by 5 bases and the J gene end by 0 bases; junction bases not matched to a gene: 10. The length of the CDR3 is 17 residues. CDR1 and CDR2 (germline): LNHNV, YYDKDF (reference sequence). In nucleotides, the CDR3 is TGTGCCACCAGCCCTCGCGAGCGCGGGGGGAGCACAGATACGCAGTATTTT. Translated: CATSPRERGGSTDTQYF.

The V gene is TRBV20-1, the J gene TRBJ1-2, with D possibly matching TRBD1 (5 bases). CDR1 and CDR2 from the germline V gene are DFQATT and SNEGSKA (reference sequence). V was shortened by 6 bases and J by 14 bases, with 19 bases between the two germline ends. CDR3 size: 11 residues. The chain's CDR3 is CSALVAGIYTF. The CDR3 DNA sequence: TGCAGTGCCCTCGTGGCAGGGATCTATACCTTC.

This chain links TRBV5-5 with TRBJ2-4; TRBD1 matches at 8 bases. J was trimmed by 6 bases and V by 1 base; bases with no gene match: 3. Per the germline V gene, CDR1 is SGHKS and CDR2 is YYEKEE (reference sequence). This CDR3 is built from 14 residues. CDR3: CASSLNRGSNIQYF. As DNA, the CDR3 is TGTGCCAGCAGCTTGAACAGGGGGTCAAACATTCAGTACTTC.

V is TRBV6-4 and J is TRBJ2-1, with 7 bases aligning to TRBD2. V lost 4 bases, J lost 6 bases, and 15 bases stayed unmatched. The CDR3 extends over 17 amino acids. Per the germline V gene, CDR1 is MRHNA and CDR2 is SNTAGT. Here the CDR3 reads CASSVASGYGGGNEQFF. The CDR3 nucleotides are TGTGCCAGCAGTGTGGCTAGCGGATACGGGGGAGGCAATGAGCAGTTCTTC.

The V gene is TRBV6-6, the J gene TRBJ2-7, with 11 bases fitting TRBD1. Germline CDR1 MNHNY, CDR2 SVGAGI (reference sequence). V dropped 6 bases and J dropped 3; count of bases not matched to a gene: 4. CDR3 length: 14 amino acids. The CDR3 bases are TGTGCCAGCAGACAGGGACAGGGGGACTACGAGCAGTACTTC. Translating it yields CASRQGQGDYEQYF.

This chain uses TRBV11-3 with TRBJ2-2, with 13 bases identical to TRBD2. The length of the CDR3 is 16 residues. The germline gives CDR1 SGHNT, CDR2 YENEEA. The V gene end was trimmed by 6 bases and the J gene end by 6 bases; junction bases not matched to a gene: 7. CDR3 residues: CASRLLAGGVSGELFF. The CDR3 DNA follows: TGTGCCAGCAGACTACTAGCGGGAGGGGTGTCCGGGGAGCTGTTTTTT.

The CDR3 bases are TGTGCCAGCAGCTTGTCGGACGAGCAGTACTTC. It is translated as CASSLSDEQYF. The V gene is TRBV5-6, the J gene TRBJ2-7, with D unresolved. Germline assignment: CDR1 SGHDT and CDR2 YYEEEE. CDR3 length: 11 amino acids. The V and J ends lost 1 base and 5 bases respectively, with 4 bases between them.

The chain is built from TRBV5-3 and TRBJ2-7; 9 bases fit TRBD1. TRBV5-3 is placed among ORFs of uncertain function. The ends lost 4 bases at V and 0 bases at J; junction bases unmatched: 8. This CDR3 contains 16 residues. The CDR3 region has the DNA TGTGCCAGAAGCCACCGACAGGGGGAGATCTCCTACGAGCAGTACTTC. Protein sequence: CARSHRQGEISYEQYF.